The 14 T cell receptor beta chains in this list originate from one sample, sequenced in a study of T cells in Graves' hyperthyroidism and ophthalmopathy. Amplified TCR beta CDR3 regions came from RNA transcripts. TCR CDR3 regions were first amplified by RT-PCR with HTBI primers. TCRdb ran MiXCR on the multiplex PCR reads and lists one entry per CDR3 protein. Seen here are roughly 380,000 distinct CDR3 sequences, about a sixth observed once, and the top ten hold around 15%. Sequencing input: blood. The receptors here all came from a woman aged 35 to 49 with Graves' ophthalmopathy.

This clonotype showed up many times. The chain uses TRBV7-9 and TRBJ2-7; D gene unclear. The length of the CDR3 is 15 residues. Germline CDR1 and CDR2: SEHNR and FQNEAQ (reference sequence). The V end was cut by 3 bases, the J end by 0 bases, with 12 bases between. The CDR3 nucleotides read TGTGCCAGCAGCTTTGGTACATTAAGCTCCTACGAGCAGTACTTC. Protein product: CASSFGTLSSYEQYF. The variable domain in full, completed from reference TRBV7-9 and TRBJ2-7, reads DTGVSQNPRHKITKRGQNVTFRCDPISEHNRLYWYRQTLGQGPEFLTYFQNEAQLEKSRLLSDRFSAERPKGSFSTLEIQRTEQGDSAMYLCASSFGTLSSYEQYFGPGTRLTVT.

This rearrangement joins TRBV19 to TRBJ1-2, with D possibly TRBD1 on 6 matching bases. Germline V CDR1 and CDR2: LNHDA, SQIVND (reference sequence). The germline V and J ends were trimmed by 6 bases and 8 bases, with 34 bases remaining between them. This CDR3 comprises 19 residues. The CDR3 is CASSPRDRPPFQPSGGYTF. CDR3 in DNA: TGTGCCAGTAGCCCACGCGACAGGCCCCCTTTTCAACCTTCTGGGGGCTACACCTTC.

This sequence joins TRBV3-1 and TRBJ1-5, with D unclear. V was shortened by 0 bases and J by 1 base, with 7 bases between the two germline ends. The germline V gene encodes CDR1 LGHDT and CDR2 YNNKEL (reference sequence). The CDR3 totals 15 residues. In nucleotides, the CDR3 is TGTGCCAGCAGCCAAGACGGCGACAGCAATCAGCCCCAGCATTTT. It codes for CASSQDGDSNQPQHF.

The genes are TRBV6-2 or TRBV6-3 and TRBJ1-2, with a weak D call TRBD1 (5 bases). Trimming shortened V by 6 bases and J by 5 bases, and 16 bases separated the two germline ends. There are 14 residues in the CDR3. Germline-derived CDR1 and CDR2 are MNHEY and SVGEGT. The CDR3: CASSDQGVGYGYTF. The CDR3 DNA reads TGTGCCAGCAGCGATCAGGGAGTCGGGTATGGCTACACCTTC.

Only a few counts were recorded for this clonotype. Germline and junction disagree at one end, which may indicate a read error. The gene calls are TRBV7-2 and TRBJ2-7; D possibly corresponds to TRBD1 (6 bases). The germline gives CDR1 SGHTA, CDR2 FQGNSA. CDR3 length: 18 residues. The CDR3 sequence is CASSLANAESGHNYEQYF. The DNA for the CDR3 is TGTGCCAGCAGCCTAGCCAACGCCGAATCGGGACACAACTACGAGCAGTACTTC.

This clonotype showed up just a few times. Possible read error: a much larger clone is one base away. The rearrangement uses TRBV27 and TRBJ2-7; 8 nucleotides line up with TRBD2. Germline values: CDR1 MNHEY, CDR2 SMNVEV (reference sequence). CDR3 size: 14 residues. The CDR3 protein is CASGPGTSKYGQYF. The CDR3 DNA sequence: TGTGCCAGCGGCCCCGGGACTAGTAAGTACGGGCAGTACTTC.

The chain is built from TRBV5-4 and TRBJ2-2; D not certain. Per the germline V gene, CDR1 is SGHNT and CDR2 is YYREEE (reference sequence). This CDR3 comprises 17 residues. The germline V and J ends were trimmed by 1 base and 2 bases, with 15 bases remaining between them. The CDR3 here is CASSLLVRSSNTGELFF. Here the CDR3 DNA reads TGTGCCAGCAGCTTGTTGGTTCGCAGTTCAAACACCGGGGAGCTGTTTTTT.

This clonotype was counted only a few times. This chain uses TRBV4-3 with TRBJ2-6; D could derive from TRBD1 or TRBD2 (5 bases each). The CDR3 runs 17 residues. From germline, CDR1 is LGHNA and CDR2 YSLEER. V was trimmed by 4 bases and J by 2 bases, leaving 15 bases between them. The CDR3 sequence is CASSPGTTGTGANVLTF. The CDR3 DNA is TGCGCCAGCAGCCCCGGGACGACGGGAACTGGGGCCAACGTCCTGACTTTC.

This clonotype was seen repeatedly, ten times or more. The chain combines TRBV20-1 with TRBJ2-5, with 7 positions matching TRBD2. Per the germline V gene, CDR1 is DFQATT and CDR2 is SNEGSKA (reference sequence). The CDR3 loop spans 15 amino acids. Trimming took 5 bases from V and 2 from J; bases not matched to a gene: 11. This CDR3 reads CSAWNGAGDQETQYF. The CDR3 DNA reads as TGCAGTGCTTGGAACGGGGCGGGAGATCAAGAGACCCAGTACTTC.

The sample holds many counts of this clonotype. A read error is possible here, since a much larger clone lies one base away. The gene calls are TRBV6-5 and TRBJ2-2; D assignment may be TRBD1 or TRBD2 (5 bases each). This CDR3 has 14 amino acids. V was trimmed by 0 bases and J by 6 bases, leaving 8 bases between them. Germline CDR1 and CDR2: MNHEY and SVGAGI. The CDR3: CASSYSGEPGELFF. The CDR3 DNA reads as TGTGCCAGCAGTTACTCGGGGGAGCCCGGGGAGCTGTTTTTT.

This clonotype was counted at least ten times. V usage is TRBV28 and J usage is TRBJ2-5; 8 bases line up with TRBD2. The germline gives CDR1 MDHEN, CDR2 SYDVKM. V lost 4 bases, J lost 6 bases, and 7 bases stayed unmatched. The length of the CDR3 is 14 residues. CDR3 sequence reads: CASSSASGLKTQYF. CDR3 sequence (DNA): TGTGCCAGCAGTTCGGCTAGCGGGTTAAAGACCCAGTACTTC. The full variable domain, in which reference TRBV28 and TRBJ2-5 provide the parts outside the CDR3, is DVKVTQSSRYLVKRTGEKVFLECVQDMDHENMFWYRQDPGLGLRLIYFSYDVKMKEKGDIPEGYSVSREKKERFSLILESASTNQTSMYLCASSSASGLKTQYFGPGTRLLVL.

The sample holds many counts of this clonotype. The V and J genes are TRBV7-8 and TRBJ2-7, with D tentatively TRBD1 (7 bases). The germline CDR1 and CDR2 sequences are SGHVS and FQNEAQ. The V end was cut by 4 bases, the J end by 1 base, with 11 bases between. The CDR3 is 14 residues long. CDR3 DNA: TGTGCCAGCAGCTCACAGGGGACTTCCTACGAGCAGTACTTC. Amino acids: CASSSQGTSYEQYF.

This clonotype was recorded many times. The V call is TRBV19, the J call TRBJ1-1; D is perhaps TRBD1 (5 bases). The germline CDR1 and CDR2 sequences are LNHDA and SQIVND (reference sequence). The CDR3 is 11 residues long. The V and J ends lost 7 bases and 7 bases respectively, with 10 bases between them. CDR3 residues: CASKRGVEAFF. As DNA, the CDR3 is TGTGCCAGTAAAAGAGGGGTTGAAGCTTTCTTT.

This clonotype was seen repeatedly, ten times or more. The CDR3 sequence: CSASKDGSADGSYNSPLHF. DNA for the CDR3: TGCAGTGCTAGTAAAGATGGTTCGGCGGACGGCTCCTATAATTCACCCCTCCACTTT. The V call is TRBV20-1, the J call TRBJ1-6; D is uncertain. The V and J ends lost 3 bases and 0 bases respectively, with 21 bases between them. There are 19 residues in the CDR3. Germline V lookup: CDR1 DFQATT, CDR2 SNEGSKA (reference sequence).